This T cell receptor (beta chain) was documented in a study of blood T cell repertoires in COVID-19. Here immunoSEQ multiplex PCR was the method, and the copy in TCRdb shows in-frame clones only, minus some. The sample contains 200,000 to 250,000 clones, around nine tenths of which appear only once. This CDR3 is 15 amino acids long. Looked up from germline, CDR1 is SGDLS and CDR2 is YYNGEE. V dropped 0 bases and J dropped 2 bases, with 9 bases sitting between them. The sample was peripheral blood. The V call is TRBV9, the J call TRBJ1-5; D call uncertain. This clonotype originated in a man younger than 35 with active or convalescent COVID-19. The CDR3 region is CASSVDPVGNQPQHF. The CDR3 bases are TGTGCCAGCAGCGTAGACCCAGTGGGCAATCAGCCCCAGCATTTT.